The sequence of this TCR beta chain was determined in a study of beta chain features in type 1 diabetes. In the study overall: Cell yields, gender and age were comparable in patients and healthy donors. Examination covered roughly 100,000,000 sorted cells spanning all samples. Broader study findings: At VDJ recombination sites, type 1 diabetes patients had fewer insertions and more deleted nucleotides. For cells with high TCR expression, cDNA sequencing could yield over-representation.

Isolated RNA was reverse transcribed in full, so expressed TCRB transcripts were sequenced. Sequenced by immunoSEQ multiplex PCR; TCRdb stores in-frame clones only, minus some. The profile shows about half a million clones, approximately 30% of them singletons. This clone is a singleton in its sample. The antigen is unknown. Trimming cost V 6 bases and J 2 bases; bases outside gene matches: 4. The CDR3 runs 14 residues. Germline V CDR1 and CDR2: LNHDA, SQIVND (reference sequence). This sequence was found in a man younger than 35 in good health. The material sequenced was naive CD4+ T cells from blood. V gene TRBV19 combines with J gene TRBJ1-5; 7 positions match TRBD1. The CDR3 nucleotides read TGTGCCAGTAGACAGGGGATGGGCAATCAGCCCCAGCATTTT. Translating gives CASRQGMGNQPQHF.